A selection of T cell receptor beta chains follows, all from one sample in a study of T cell changes during pregnancy in multiple sclerosis. TCRdb keeps only in-frame clones here, not all; method: immunoSEQ multiplex PCR. The data contain 30,000 to 35,000 clones, 88% of them singletons. Source: CD4+ T cells from peripheral blood mononuclear cells, taken in the first trimester of pregnancy. All receptors come from a female donor in good health, enrolled as a control in a pregnancy study. The CDR3 runs from the conserved cysteine through the conserved F or W. Each record gives: V gene, D gene, J gene, clone size, CDR3 length, CDR3 protein, CDR3 DNA. D genes are given only for firm matches. Size values are once, few and many counts, or a class for expanded clones, and some rows have none.

TRBV6-5	TRBD2	TRBJ2-5	.	12	CASRGGGETQYF	TGTGCCAGCCGGGGGGGCGGCGAGACCCAGTACTTC
TRBV5-1	.	TRBJ2-3	.	14	CASSFSGVGDTQYF	TGCGCCAGCAGCTTTAGCGGAGTAGGTGATACGCAGTATTTT
TRBV30	.	TRBJ1-2	.	12	CAWSVLGDGYTF	TGTGCCTGGAGTGTATTAGGGGATGGCTACACCTTC
TRBV7-2	.	TRBJ2-6	.	15	CASSFRGSGANVLTF	TGTGCCAGCAGCTTCCGAGGGTCCGGGGCCAACGTCCTGACTTTC
TRBV7-2	.	TRBJ2-5	.	14	CASSPGHSQETQYF	TGTGCCAGCAGCCCCGGACACTCCCAAGAGACCCAGTACTTC
TRBV9	.	TRBJ2-3	.	16	CASSPRGSTPTDTQYF	TGTGCCAGCAGCCCACGGGGGAGCACTCCCACAGATACGCAGTATTTT
TRBV6-6	.	TRBJ2-7	.	11	CATQTGDEQYF	TGTGCCACACAGACAGGAGACGAGCAGTACTTC
TRBV5-1	.	TRBJ2-7	.	14	CASSSQGRTYEQYF	TGCGCCAGCAGCTCTCAGGGGCGAACCTACGAGCAGTACTTC
TRBV30	.	TRBJ1-2	.	12	CAWSGRNYGYTF	TGTGCCTGGAGTGGCAGGAACTATGGCTACACCTTC
TRBV9	.	TRBJ2-2	.	16	CASSVAIGGGTGELFF	TGTGCCAGCAGCGTAGCCATCGGGGGAGGCACCGGGGAGCTGTTTTTT
TRBV10-3	.	TRBJ2-7	.	17	CAISESRGGGYPYEQYF	TGTGCCATCAGTGAGTCGAGGGGGGGAGGGTACCCCTACGAGCAGTACTTC
TRBV7-9	TRBD1	TRBJ1-2	.	13	CASSLQGDYGYTF	TGTGCCAGCAGCTTACAGGGGGACTATGGCTACACCTTC
TRBV7-6	.	TRBJ1-1	.	12	CASSLRDTEAFF	TGTGCCAGCAGCTTACGAGACACTGAAGCTTTCTTT
TRBV9	.	TRBJ1-2	.	16	CASSVGRGGLYYGYTF	TGTGCCAGCAGCGTAGGAAGAGGGGGATTGTACTATGGCTACACCTTC
TRBV6-5	TRBD1	TRBJ2-4	.	13	CASTGQGYNIQYF	TGTGCCAGCACGGGACAGGGATATAACATTCAGTACTTC
TRBV5-1	TRBD1	TRBJ1-2	.	15	CASSSGTGVLWGYTF	TGCGCCAGCAGCTCCGGGACAGGCGTTCTGTGGGGCTACACCTTC
TRBV2	.	TRBJ2-5	.	15	CASTELGAFQETQYF	TGTGCCAGCACTGAACTTGGGGCCTTCCAAGAGACCCAGTACTTC
TRBV7-2	.	TRBJ2-1	.	13	CASSSDRNNEQFF	TGTGCCAGCAGCTCTGACAGGAACAATGAGCAGTTCTTC
TRBV15	TRBD2	TRBJ2-7	.	14	CATSSTSGRSEQYF	TGTGCCACCAGCAGTACTAGCGGGAGATCCGAGCAGTACTTC
TRBV21-1	.	TRBJ1-1	once	18	CASSKGRAGPHSDTEAFF	TGTGCCAGCAGCAAAGGTCGGGCAGGGCCCCACTCAGACACTGAAGCTTTCTTT
TRBV6-1	TRBD1	TRBJ1-1	.	14	CASTVRGRDTEAFF	TGTGCCAGCACGGTCAGGGGGCGAGACACTGAAGCTTTCTTT